These 8 T cell receptor beta chains were sequenced from one sample in a study of T cell responses to AZD1222 COVID-19 vaccine. Repertoires were generated with immunoSEQ multiplex PCR, while TCRdb's copy carries only in-frame clones and drops some. The table lists 150,000 or so clones, about nine tenths of them singletons. Sequencing was performed on peripheral blood, taken on day 0 of AZD1222 vaccination. The source of these receptors is an adult in good health.

J is TRBJ2-7 and V is TRBV27, with D tentatively TRBD2 (5 bases). V was shortened by 2 bases and J by 0 bases, with 11 bases between the two germline ends. The CDR3 consists of 15 residues. Germline assignment: CDR1 MNHEY and CDR2 SMNVEV (reference sequence). The CDR3 coding sequence is TGTGCCAGCAGTTTAATCACTAGATACTCCTACGAGCAGTACTTC. Residues: CASSLITRYSYEQYF.

The chain combines TRBV6-5 with TRBJ2-1; 12 bases fit TRBD2. This CDR3 is built from 15 residues. V shed 6 bases and J 4 bases; nucleotides not matched to a gene: 4. Germline CDR1 and CDR2: MNHEY and SVGAGI. CDR3: CASSYGLAGYNEQFF. In DNA, the CDR3 is TGTGCCAGCAGCTATGGACTAGCGGGATACAATGAGCAGTTCTTC.

The chain combines TRBV28 with TRBJ1-5, with D perhaps matching TRBD1 (6 bases). This CDR3 has 20 residues. The V gene's germline CDR1 is MDHEN and CDR2 SYDVKM. The V and J ends lost 1 base and 6 bases respectively, with 28 bases between them. The CDR3 DNA reads TGTGCCAGCAGTTTATTCGGGGGGGCCTTTCATTCCTCCCACCCTCAGCCCCAGCATTTT. This codes for CASSLFGGAFHSSHPQPQHF.

This sequence joins TRBV25-1 and TRBJ1-6; the match to TRBD1 covers 8 bases. Unmatched junction bases numbered 3, after V lost 6 bases and J lost 11 bases. The CDR3 has 12 residues. The germline V gene has CDR1 MGHDK and CDR2 SYGVNS. The CDR3 here is CASSRQGTPLHF. CDR3 in DNA: TGTGCCAGCAGCAGACAGGGGACACCCCTCCACTTT.

V gene TRBV6-2 or TRBV6-3 combines with J gene TRBJ1-5, with a possible D match to TRBD1 (5 bases). There are 16 residues in the CDR3. CDR1 is MNHEY, CDR2 SVGEGT, per germline. The ends were cut back, 3 bases at V and 2 bases at J, with 14 bases in the middle. CDR3 in DNA: TGTGCCAGCAGTTATATCCAGGGTGCGGGCAATCAGCCCCAGCATTTT. As protein: CASSYIQGAGNQPQHF.

This CDR3 is CASSLLYEQYF. CDR3 DNA sequence: TGTGCCAGCAGCCTTTTATACGAGCAGTACTTC. This sequence joins TRBV3-1 (or the pseudogene TRBV3-2) and TRBJ2-7; D call uncertain. Germline lookup yields CDR1 LGHDT and CDR2 YNNKEL (reference sequence). The CDR3 loop spans 11 amino acids. Trimming removed 4 bases at V and 4 bases at J, with 5 bases between.

The chain uses TRBV18 and TRBJ1-2; D remains unclear. V was clipped by 2 bases and J by 2 bases, with 6 bases between them. The CDR3 consists of 13 residues. Germline loops: CDR1 KGHSH, CDR2 LQKENI. This CDR3 reads CASSPTSNYGYTF. The CDR3 DNA sequence: TGTGCCAGCTCACCAACGTCCAACTATGGCTACACCTTC.

The genes are TRBV9 and TRBJ1-1, with D possibly being TRBD1 (6 bases). The ends were cut back, 0 bases at V and 5 bases at J, with 14 bases in the middle. This CDR3 region has 15 residues. Per germline, CDR1 SGDLS and CDR2 YYNGEE. The chain's CDR3 is CASSVGPGGATEAFF. CDR3 DNA: TGTGCCAGCAGCGTAGGCCCCGGGGGGGCAACTGAAGCTTTCTTT.